The 5 T cell receptor beta chains listed next were all sequenced from one sample in a study of blood T cells in healthy people across ages. For the second PCR, which ran for about 7 to 11 cycles, a sample-barcoded 5' primer and a J-beta primer mix were used. TCRdb itself ran the 5' RACE reads through MiXCR, one entry per CDR3 protein. The data contain about 700,000 distinct CDR3 sequences, approximately 31% of them singletons. Input material: blood. The receptors were sampled from a woman older than 75 in good health.

At least ten counts were recorded for this clonotype. The chain combines TRBV6-1 with TRBJ2-7, with unresolved D. The CDR3 has 11 residues. V gave up 7 bases and J gave up 2 bases, with 6 bases separating them. The V gene's germline CDR1 is MNHNS and CDR2 SASEGT. The DNA for the CDR3 is TGTGCCAGCAATCGGGCCTACGAGCAGTACTTC. As protein: CASNRAYEQYF.

This clonotype was seen repeatedly, ten times or more. V and J are TRBV24-1 and TRBJ2-3; possibly TRBD1 for D (6 bases). CDR3 length: 13 amino acids. CDR1 and CDR2 (germline): KGHDR, SFDVKD. V lost 3 bases, J lost 5 bases, and 8 bases lay in between. The CDR3 nucleotides are TGTGCCACCAGTGATGGGGGCAGAGATACGCAGTATTTT. The encoded protein is CATSDGGRDTQYF.

A remark on this clonotype: A much larger clone differs by one base, so this may be a read error. The chain uses TRBV11-2 and TRBJ2-7, with TRBD1 identical over 7 bases. The DNA end is more similar to TRBJ2-5, so the J call may be wrong. The CDR3 extends over 14 amino acids. Germline V CDR1 and CDR2: SGHAT, FQNNGV. CDR3 protein: CASSHRTGQGTQYF. In DNA, the CDR3 is TGTGCCTCCTCTCACAGGACAGGCCAAGGGACCCAGTACTTC.

This chain joins TRBV28 and TRBJ1-1; no clear D. Germline CDR1 is MDHEN and CDR2 is SYDVKM. CDR3 length equals 16 residues. Trimming removed 6 bases from V and 0 bases from J, with 17 bases in between. The CDR3: CASRSQAASMNTEAFF. The CDR3 DNA follows: TGTGCCAGCAGATCCCAAGCGGCATCTATGAACACTGAAGCTTTCTTT.

This clonotype was counted a few times. A read error may be the cause here, since a much bigger clone is one base away. The chain recombines TRBV7-8 with TRBJ2-5, with 10 bases lining up with TRBD2. Trimming removed 5 bases from V and 9 bases from J; junction bases left unmatched: 9. The CDR3 consists of 14 residues. Germline assignment: CDR1 SGHVS and CDR2 FQNEAQ. The chain's CDR3 is CASSGSGGARSQYF. CDR3 DNA: TGTGCCAGCAGCGGGAGCGGGGGGGCGAGATCCCAGTACTTC.